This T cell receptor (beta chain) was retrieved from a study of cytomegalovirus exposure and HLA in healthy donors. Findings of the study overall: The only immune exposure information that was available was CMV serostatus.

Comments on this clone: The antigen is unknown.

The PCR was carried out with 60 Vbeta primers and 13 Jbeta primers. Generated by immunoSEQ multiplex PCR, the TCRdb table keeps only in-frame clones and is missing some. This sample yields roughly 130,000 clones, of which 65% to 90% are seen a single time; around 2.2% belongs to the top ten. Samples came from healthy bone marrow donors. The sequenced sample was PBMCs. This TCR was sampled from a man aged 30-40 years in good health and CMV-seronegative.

CDR3: CASSTTGLSSYEQYF. DNA for the CDR3: TGTGCCAGCAGCACAACAGGGTTAAGCTCCTACGAGCAGTACTTC. The rearrangement links TRBV11-2 to TRBJ2-7; TRBD1 is a possible D gene (6 bases). V lost 5 bases to trimming and J lost 0 bases, with 14 bases between them. Germline V gives CDR1 SGHAT, CDR2 FQNNGV. There are 15 residues in the CDR3. Supplemented by reference TRBV11-2 and TRBJ2-7, the full variable domain reads EAGVAQSPRYKIIEKRQSVAFWCNPISGHATLYWYQQILGQGPKLLIQFQNNGVVDDSQLPKDRFSAERLKGVDSTLKIQPAKLEDSAVYLCASSTTGLSSYEQYFGPGTRLTVT.